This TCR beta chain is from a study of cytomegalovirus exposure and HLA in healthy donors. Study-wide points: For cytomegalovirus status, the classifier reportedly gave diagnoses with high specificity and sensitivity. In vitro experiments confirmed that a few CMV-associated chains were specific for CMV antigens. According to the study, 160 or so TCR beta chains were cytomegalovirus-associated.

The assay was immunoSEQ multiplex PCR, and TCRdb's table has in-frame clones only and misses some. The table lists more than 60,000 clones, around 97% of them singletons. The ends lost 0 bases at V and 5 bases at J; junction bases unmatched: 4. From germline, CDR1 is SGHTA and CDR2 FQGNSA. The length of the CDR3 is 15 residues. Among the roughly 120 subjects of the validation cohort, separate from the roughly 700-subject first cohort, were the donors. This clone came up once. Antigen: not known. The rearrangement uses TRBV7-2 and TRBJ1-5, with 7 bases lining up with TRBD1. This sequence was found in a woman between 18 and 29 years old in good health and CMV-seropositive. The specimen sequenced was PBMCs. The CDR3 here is CASSLAARGDQPQHF. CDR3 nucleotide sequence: TGTGCCAGCAGCTTAGCGGCCAGGGGGGATCAGCCCCAGCATTTT.